This entry lists 21 T cell receptor beta chains sequenced from one sample in a study of response to subunit inactivated influenza vaccine. TCRdb redid the calling of the RT-PCR reads with MiXCR, one entry per CDR3 protein. Altogether about 480,000 distinct CDR3 sequences are present, less than 30% being singletons, with the ten largest covering 1.5% to 2%. This specimen was CD4+ T cells sorted from PBMCs, taken 5 days after vaccination. These receptors were obtained from a man aged 45-65 years who received an inactivated influenza vaccine.

The chain links TRBV27 to TRBJ2-2; maybe TRBD1 (7 bases). V was shortened by 8 bases and J by 3 bases, with 19 bases between the two germline ends. Germline loops: CDR1 MNHEY, CDR2 SMNVEV (reference sequence). The CDR3 consists of 16 residues. CDR3 region: CASPGGHNADTGELFF. The CDR3, as DNA: TGTGCCAGCCCAGGGGGGCATAACGCGGACACCGGGGAGCTGTTTTTT.

This sequence joins TRBV12-3 or TRBV12-4 and TRBJ1-5; D is uncertain. V lost 1 base, J lost 6 bases, and 16 bases lay in between. The CDR3 has 16 amino acids. CDR3 DNA sequence: TGTGCCAGCAGTTTAGGATCGGGGAGACTGCTTCAGCCCCAGCATTTT. This sequence encodes CASSLGSGRLLQPQHF.

The V gene is TRBV7-8, the J gene TRBJ1-1, with D maybe TRBD1 (5 bases). This CDR3 contains 15 residues. The germline V gene encodes CDR1 SGHVS and CDR2 FQNEAQ. Trimming pared 4 bases from V and 3 bases from J, leaving 15 bases between. CDR3 in amino acids: CASSSSRVGDTEAFF. The CDR3 DNA reads TGTGCCAGCAGCTCCTCCAGGGTGGGGGACACTGAAGCTTTCTTT.

This clonotype is medium-sized by share. The rearrangement uses TRBV20-1 and TRBJ2-1, with a weak D call TRBD1 (5 bases). Germline lookup yields CDR1 DFQATT and CDR2 SNEGSKA (reference sequence). With 6 bases removed from V and 5 bases from J, the gap between germline ends came to 20 bases. The CDR3 has 15 amino acids. CDR3 in DNA: TGCAGTGCCCTAAACCAGGGAAGCTTTGACAATGAGCAGTTCTTC. Protein sequence: CSALNQGSFDNEQFF.

V gene TRBV5-1 combines with J gene TRBJ2-7; D perhaps matches TRBD2 (6 bases). The V and J ends lost 1 base and 2 bases respectively, with 13 bases between them. The CDR3 extends over 15 amino acids. Germline V gives CDR1 SGHRS, CDR2 YFSETQ. The CDR3, as DNA: TGCGCCAGCAGCTTGTCGGGGGTCTCCACCTACGAGCAGTACTTC. Protein sequence: CASSLSGVSTYEQYF.

This chain joins TRBV4-2 and TRBJ2-4; D is possibly TRBD2 (5 bases). Trimming cost V 4 bases and J 0 bases, with 19 bases left between them. CDR3 size: 18 residues. Germline CDR1 is LGHNA and CDR2 is YNFKEQ. The DNA for the CDR3 is TGTGCCAGCAGCCCACAGACGAGTCGCGGGCTAGCCAAAAACATTCAGTACTTC. It is translated as CASSPQTSRGLAKNIQYF.

The chain recombines TRBV6-5 with TRBJ1-4; a weak D match, TRBD1 (5 bases). The V gene lost 0 bases and the J gene lost 7 bases, with 15 bases spanning the gap. The V gene's germline CDR1 is MNHEY and CDR2 SVGAGI. The CDR3 has 16 amino acids. The CDR3 loop is CASSYSEGRVGEKLFF. The CDR3 DNA is TGTGCCAGCAGTTACTCGGAAGGCAGGGTGGGTGAAAAACTGTTTTTT.

The chain combines TRBV6-1 with TRBJ1-1; the match to TRBD1 covers 7 bases. Trimming at V came to 6 bases and at J to 1 base, leaving 20 bases not matched to a gene. The CDR3 is made up of 19 amino acids. Germline CDR1 is MNHNS and CDR2 is SASEGT. In DNA form, the CDR3 reads TGTGCCAGCAGACCCTCGATTTATTCAAGGACAGGAAAGAACACTGAAGCTTTCTTT. Translating it yields CASRPSIYSRTGKNTEAFF.

This clonotype was seen a handful of times. The rearrangement links TRBV12-3 or TRBV12-4 to TRBJ2-1, with D perhaps TRBD1 (6 bases). The ends were cut back, 8 bases at V and 6 bases at J, with 17 bases in the middle. This CDR3 is built from 14 residues. DNA of the CDR3: TGTGCCAGCGCCTCCCAGGGGATCACCAATGAGCAGTTCTTC. The encoded protein is CASASQGITNEQFF.

This clonotype was recorded a few times. The chain combines TRBV15 with TRBJ2-2, with TRBD1 identical over 8 bases. CDR1 and CDR2 (germline): LNHNV, YYDKDF (reference sequence). V trimming: 0 bases; J trimming: 3 bases; junction bases outside the gene matches: 3. CDR3 size: 16 residues. This CDR3 reads CATSRDPGGDTGELFF. CDR3 nucleotides: TGTGCCACCAGCAGAGATCCAGGGGGCGACACCGGGGAGCTGTTTTTT.

This clonotype was recorded a few times. The chain is built from TRBV4-1 and TRBJ1-1; D call uncertain. Germline V gene sequence: CDR1 MGHRA, CDR2 YSYEKL. CDR3 size: 15 residues. The V end lost 1 base, the J end lost 4 bases, and 13 bases lay between the germline ends. The CDR3 region has the DNA TGCGCCAGCAGCCAAGGAGGAGGCAGGACCACTGAAGCTTTCTTT. Its translation is CASSQGGGRTTEAFF.

This clonotype showed up just a few times. J is TRBJ1-2 and V is TRBV7-9; D remains unclear. V was pared by 1 base and J by 0 bases, with 6 bases between. This CDR3 spans 14 amino acids. Germline CDR1 SEHNR, CDR2 FQNEAQ (reference sequence). The CDR3 reads CASSLDTANYGYTF. The CDR3 DNA reads as TGTGCCAGCAGCTTAGACACGGCTAACTATGGCTACACCTTC.

The genes are TRBV5-4 and TRBJ2-3; possible D gene TRBD2, 7 bases. V lost 4 bases and J lost 6, with 21 bases in between. CDR1 and CDR2 (germline): SGHNT, YYREEE (reference sequence). This CDR3 comprises 16 residues. The CDR3 reads CASSLGLGGPWDTQYF. In DNA form, the CDR3 reads TGTGCCAGCAGCCTGGGCCTGGGGGGGCCATGGGATACGCAGTATTTT.

The chain carries TRBV29-1 and TRBJ2-1; D remains unclear. CDR1 and CDR2 from the germline V gene are SQVTM and ANQGSEA. CDR3 length: 13 residues. V lost 5 bases, J lost 3 bases, and 11 bases lay in between. The CDR3 here is CSVSSLDYNEQFF. CDR3 bases: TGCAGCGTTAGTAGTCTCGACTACAATGAGCAGTTCTTC.

This clonotype was recorded a few times. The chain carries TRBV2 and TRBJ2-1; TRBD2 aligns across 8 bases. CDR1 is SNHLY, CDR2 FYNNEI, per germline. Trimming at V came to 5 bases and at J to 2 bases, leaving 5 bases not matched to a gene. The CDR3 extends over 15 amino acids. Written as DNA, the CDR3 is TGTGCCAGCAGTCTTAGCGGGGAGGCCTACAATGAGCAGTTCTTC. Translating gives CASSLSGEAYNEQFF.

CDR3 DNA sequence: TGCGCCAGCAGAACCGGGGAGCTGTTTTTT. It translates to CASRTGELFF. The V and J genes are TRBV23-1 and TRBJ2-2; D is ambiguous. TRBV23-1 is an ORF, with its function uncertain. Trimming left V 6 bases short and J 5 bases short, with 1 base between. The CDR3 spans 10 residues.

J is TRBJ1-1 and V is TRBV9; D is unclear. The CDR3 contains 13 residues. CDR1 and CDR2 from the germline V gene are SGDLS and YYNGEE. The germline V and J ends were trimmed by 3 bases and 1 base, with 7 bases remaining between them. CDR3 DNA sequence: TGTGCCAGCAGCGCCATACCGAACACTGAAGCTTTCTTT. This codes for CASSAIPNTEAFF. Based on the CDR3 plus reference TRBV9 and TRBJ1-1, the full variable domain is DSGVTQTPKHLITATGQRVTLRCSPRSGDLSVYWYQQSLDQGLQFLIQYYNGEERAKGNILERFSAQQFPDLHSELNLSSLELGDSALYFCASSAIPNTEAFFGQGTRLTVV.

This clonotype has more than one count but fewer than ten. The chain is built from TRBV6-1 and TRBJ2-5; no clear D gene. The CDR3 has 13 residues. V lost 2 bases and J lost 4, with 8 bases in between. Looked up from germline, CDR1 is MNHNS and CDR2 is SASEGT. CDR3: CASSETLRETQYF. The CDR3 DNA is TGTGCCAGCAGTGAAACCCTACGAGAGACCCAGTACTTC.

The chain employs TRBV13 and TRBJ2-5; 9 bases match TRBD2. Germline CDR1 PRHDT, CDR2 FYEKMQ (reference sequence). Trimming took 6 bases from V and 1 from J; bases not matched to a gene: 6. The CDR3 totals 15 residues. The CDR3 sequence: CASRLAGRLQETQYF. CDR3 DNA sequence: TGTGCCAGCAGGCTAGCGGGGAGACTCCAAGAGACCCAGTACTTC.

J is TRBJ2-3 and V is TRBV11-2, with 10 bases aligning to TRBD1. This CDR3 has 17 residues. CDR1 is SGHAT and CDR2 is FQNNGV in the germline V gene. Germline trimming cut 5 bases from V and 5 bases from J; bases unmatched to any gene: 13. CDR3 nucleotides: TGTGCCAGCAGCAAGGGACAGGGGATCGGTTACAGAGATACGCAGTATTTT. Its protein is CASSKGQGIGYRDTQYF.

A word on this clonotype: At one end the junction does not follow the germline gene, possibly because of a read error. V is TRBV12-3 or TRBV12-4 and J is TRBJ2-5; 9 nucleotides line up with TRBD2. There are 14 residues in the CDR3. The CDR3 sequence: CASSLAGVQQTQYF. The CDR3 region has the DNA TGTGCCAGCAGCTTAGCGGGAGTGCAGCAGACCCAGTACTTC.